This T cell receptor (beta chain) comes out of a study of T cell changes during pregnancy in multiple sclerosis. This clone was found once. Here immunoSEQ multiplex PCR was the method, and the copy in TCRdb shows in-frame clones only, minus some. The table lists about 31,000 clones, about nine tenths of them singletons. This material consisted of CD8+ T cells from peripheral blood mononuclear cells, taken before pregnancy. This clonotype was sampled from a female donor with multiple sclerosis, enrolled in a pregnancy study.

The CDR3 reads CASLIWAGSSYEQYF. CDR3 sequence (DNA): TGTGCCAGCCTTATCTGGGCAGGGTCATCCTACGAGCAGTACTTC. The rearrangement uses TRBV25-1 and TRBJ2-5; D may be TRBD1 (5 bases). The DNA end favors TRBJ2-7, so the J call may be wrong. Germline lookup yields CDR1 MGHDK and CDR2 SYGVNS. CDR3 length: 15 amino acids.